Detailed here is one T cell receptor beta chain. Its antigen is still unknown. The data derive from a study of OX40 agonist ivuxolimab in advanced cancers. Overall study results and limits: The CD4+ and CD8+ T cells in the blood had expanded clonally by week 6 at 0.1 to 3.0 mg/kg.

Germline V gene sequence: CDR1 SGHRS, CDR2 YFSETQ. CDR3 size: 15 residues. The V end lost 0 bases, the J end lost 2 bases, and 12 bases lay between the germline ends. This table comes from immunoSEQ multiplex PCR, and its TCRdb copy is limited to in-frame clones, with some not included. The top ten hold around 30% of the sample, which has 30,000 to 35,000 clones, around 92% seen once. This specimen consisted of CD4+ or CD8+ T cells sorted from blood, obtained in a trial of the OX40 agonist ivuxolimab. The sequence came from an adult with an advanced solid tumor such as melanoma, head and neck, liver or kidney cancer. V is TRBV5-1 and J is TRBJ2-7; a weak D match, TRBD1 (6 bases). The CDR3 DNA is TGCGCCAGCAGCTTGGGCAGGGGTCGTGCCTACGAGCAGTACTTC. Its translation: CASSLGRGRAYEQYF.